Reported below is one T cell receptor (beta chain). Mismatch with germline at one junction end may stem from a read error. Measured with immunoSEQ multiplex PCR; TCRdb has only the in-frame clones, and not every one. In the table there are tens of thousands of clones, roughly 76% of which are singletons. The data belong to a study of blood T cell repertoires in COVID-19. Germline CDR1 is SGHRS and CDR2 is YFSETQ. This CDR3 comprises 14 residues. The gene calls are TRBV5-1 and TRBJ2-4; a possible D gene is TRBD2 (5 bases). This sequence was found in a man at least 80 years old with COVID-19, enrolled during active disease. Material: peripheral blood. CDR3 in DNA: TGCGCCAGCAGCTTGGGCCTAGCCCAAAACATTCAGTACTTC. Its translation is CASSLGLAQNIQYF.